The clone carrying this T cell receptor beta chain occurred a few times. What it recognizes is unknown. The data derive from a study of vaccination and CD4 T cells after COVID-19. This CDR3 spans 16 amino acids. Germline V gene data show CDR1 as SEHNR and CDR2 as FQNEAQ (reference sequence). V gave up 4 bases and J gave up 2 bases, with 16 bases separating them. Stated treatment: approximately 10-day PBMC culture with coronavirus spike peptide pools or control peptides (ViraFEST assay). The Oncomine TCR Beta short-read assay sequenced DNA from cultured CD4+ T cells. TCRdb recomputed calls from the PCR reads with MiXCR, one row per CDR3 protein. This sample has around 13,000 distinct CDR3 sequences; 35% occur once, and the top ten carry around 10%.

The V gene is TRBV7-9, the J gene TRBJ2-3; D may match TRBD1 or TRBD2 (5 bases each). The sample comprised CD4+ T cells from blood, cultured in vitro. This sequence was found in a human donor who had recovered from COVID-19. The CDR3 region has the DNA TGTGCCAGCAGCTCGTGGGACCGACAACCCACAGATACGCAGTATTTT. Protein sequence: CASSSWDRQPTDTQYF.